This TCR beta chain was sequenced for a study of cytomegalovirus exposure and HLA in healthy donors. Whole-study findings and limits: HLA alleles showed associations with approximately 15,000 TCR beta sequences in a later analysis, at a 0.05 false discovery rate.

PCR amplification relied on 60 Vbeta primers (plus 13 Jbeta primers). Only in-frame clones appear in the TCRdb table, and some are missing; sequencing was by immunoSEQ multiplex PCR. The sample carries approximately 160,000 clones, 70% to 90% recorded once. A word on this clone: Its antigen is as yet unknown. Additional DNA sequences in this sample encode the identical CDR3.

The CDR3 covers 15 residues. Germline lookup yields CDR1 SGHRS and CDR2 YFSETQ. V was clipped by 0 bases and J by 0 bases, with 7 bases between them. This clonotype was sampled from a woman under 30 in good health and CMV-seronegative. The V and J genes are TRBV5-1 and TRBJ1-3; D call uncertain. The sequencing input was PBMCs. CDR3 region: CASSLGSSSGNTIYF. Here the CDR3 DNA reads TGCGCCAGCAGCTTGGGGTCCAGCTCTGGAAACACCATATATTTT.